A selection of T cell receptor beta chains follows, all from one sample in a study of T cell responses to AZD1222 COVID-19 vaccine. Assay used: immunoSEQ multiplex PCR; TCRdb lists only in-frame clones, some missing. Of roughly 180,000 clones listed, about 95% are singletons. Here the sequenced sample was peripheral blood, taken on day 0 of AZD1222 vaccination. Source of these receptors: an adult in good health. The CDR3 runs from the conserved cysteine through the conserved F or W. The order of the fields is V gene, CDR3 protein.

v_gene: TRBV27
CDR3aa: CASSLSQGASLSHYNSPLHF

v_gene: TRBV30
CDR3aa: CACDRGPVGSPLHF

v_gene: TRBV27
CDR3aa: CASSWDEGTEAFF

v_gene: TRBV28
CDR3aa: CASSLGDRPNYGYTF

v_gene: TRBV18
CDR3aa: CASSPGQGTGPEAFF

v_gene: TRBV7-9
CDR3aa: CASTEARLAGGSSYNEQFF

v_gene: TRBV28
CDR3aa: CASERYNTEAFF

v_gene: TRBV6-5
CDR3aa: CASSPVIDTQYF

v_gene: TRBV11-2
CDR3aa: CASSPGTGRGFDGYTF

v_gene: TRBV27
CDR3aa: CASSPPPGEGISSYEQYF

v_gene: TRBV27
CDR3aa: CASSLQGPYNEQFF

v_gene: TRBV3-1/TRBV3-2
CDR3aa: CASSLSGSWYEQYF

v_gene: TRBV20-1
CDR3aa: CREGVQYF

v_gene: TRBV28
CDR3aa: CASPNRHSPSYNEQFF

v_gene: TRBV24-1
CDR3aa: CATSVGGEEKLFF

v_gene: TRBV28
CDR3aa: CASSFSYNSPLHF

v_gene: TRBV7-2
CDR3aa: CASSLEVGVAFF

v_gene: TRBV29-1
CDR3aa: CSVGGGGETQYF

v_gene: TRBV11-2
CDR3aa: CASSFSGSSTDTQYF

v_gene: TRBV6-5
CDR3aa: CASSSRHWDTEAFF